A single sample gave rise to the 7 T cell receptor beta chains below, sequenced in a study of shared clonotypes between healthy human individuals. Assay: immunoSEQ multiplex PCR; the TCRdb copy retains only in-frame clones and omits some. The sample consists of 800,000 or so clones, 95% to 97% of them appearing once. Positive CCR7 selection of CD45RO-negative cells yielded the naive CD8 cells, and terminally differentiated effector memory CD45RA+ cells were excluded. The sequenced sample was naive CD8+ T cells sorted from blood. The receptors stem from a man aged 25-45 years in good health.

The V gene is TRBV19, the J gene TRBJ2-1; the D gene is possibly TRBD2 (6 bases). The CDR3 totals 14 residues. Per the germline V gene, CDR1 is LNHDA and CDR2 is SQIVND (reference sequence). V lost 5 bases and J 5 bases, leaving 13 bases between the germline ends. CDR3 DNA sequence: TGTGCCAGTAGTCCGGGGGACCCGAACAATGAGCAGTTCTTC. Translated, it gives CASSPGDPNNEQFF.

V and J are TRBV9 and TRBJ2-1, with TRBD2 matching over 8 bases. CDR1 and CDR2 from the germline V gene are SGDLS and YYNGEE. V was clipped by 4 bases and J by 9 bases; unmatched bases: 15. CDR3 length equals 16 residues. CDR3 sequence (DNA): TGTGCCAGCAGCCCGGGACTAGTGGGAGAGCGTGCTGAGCAGTTCTTC. It yields the protein CASSPGLVGERAEQFF.

The V call is TRBV27, the J call TRBJ2-1; a possible D gene is TRBD1 (5 bases). From germline, CDR1 is MNHEY and CDR2 SMNVEV (reference sequence). CDR3 length equals 11 residues. Trimming pared 4 bases from V and 15 bases from J, leaving 13 bases between. CDR3 in DNA: TGTGCCAGCAGTTCAGGGTCCGACGGGTTCTTC. The encoded protein is CASSSGSDGFF.

This clone was counted once. J is TRBJ2-5 and V is TRBV27; 10 nucleotides agree with TRBD2. The CDR3 is 15 residues long. V shed 5 bases, J shed 2 bases, and the junction held 5 bases outside the gene matches. Per germline, CDR1 MNHEY and CDR2 SMNVEV (reference sequence). CDR3 protein: CASSDGTSEQETQYF. The CDR3 DNA sequence: TGTGCCAGCAGTGACGGGACTAGCGAACAAGAGACCCAGTACTTC.

The chain links TRBV5-1 to TRBJ2-1; 7 nucleotides agree with TRBD2. V shed 8 bases, J shed 4 bases, and the junction held 18 bases outside the gene matches. The V gene's germline CDR1 is SGHRS and CDR2 YFSETQ. This CDR3 spans 17 amino acids. The CDR3 DNA follows: TGCGCCAGTCGTGGCGGGTGGCTAGCGGAACCTTACAATGAGCAGTTCTTC. Protein sequence: CASRGGWLAEPYNEQFF.

V and J are TRBV28 and TRBJ2-7; no reliable D call. The CDR3 totals 14 residues. V shed 6 bases and J shed 2 bases, with 14 bases lying between them. CDR1 is MDHEN, CDR2 SYDVKM, per germline. The CDR3 loop reads CASSPRLAPYEQYF. CDR3 bases: TGTGCCAGCAGCCCCCGCCTGGCGCCCTACGAGCAGTACTTC.

This chain uses TRBV11-1 with TRBJ1-3, with D unclear. V lost 5 bases, J lost 3 bases, and 14 bases lay in between. Per the germline V gene, CDR1 is SGHAT and CDR2 is FQDESV (reference sequence). The CDR3 loop spans 15 amino acids. CDR3 amino acids: CASSPRTRCGNTIYF. The DNA of the CDR3 is TGTGCCAGCAGCCCCCGCACTAGGTGTGGAAACACCATATATTTT.